Each of the 18 T cell receptor beta chains below was sequenced from the same sample in a study of Ad26.COV2.S vaccination and SARS-CoV-2 variants. Data came from immunoSEQ multiplex PCR; TCRdb stores just in-frame clones and leaves some out. The sample holds under 300,000 clones; roughly 89% are singletons and the top ten take approximately 3%. Treatment here: some 20 received Ad26.COV2.S at low or high dose, single or two shots; a few received placebo; per-sample allocation not given. Collection of samples fell on day 63 after the first vaccine or placebo injection. The sequencing used peripheral blood, collected in a trial of Ad26.COV2.S vaccine versus placebo. Every receptor here comes from a person between 18 and 65 years old who received the Ad26.COV2.S COVID-19 vaccine or a placebo.

The CDR3 DNA reads TGTGCCAGTAGTATCCCAATAACAGGGGGAAAGGATGGCTACACCTTC. Its translation: CASSIPITGGKDGYTF. The chain is built from TRBV19 and TRBJ1-2; 8 bases map to TRBD1. The CDR3 contains 16 residues. CDR1 and CDR2 (germline): LNHDA, SQIVND (reference sequence). V was clipped by 3 bases and J by 6 bases; unmatched bases: 12. The whole variable domain, remainder taken from reference TRBV19 and TRBJ1-2, is DGGITQSPKYLFRKEGQNVTLSCEQNLNHDAMYWYRQDPGQGLRLIYYSQIVNDFQKGDIAEGYSVSREKKESFPLTVTSAQKNPTAFYLCASSIPITGGKDGYTFGSGTRLTVV.

The chain couples TRBV11-1 to TRBJ2-1; 12 bases match TRBD2. Losses at the gene ends were 1 base for V and 5 bases for J; bases not matched to a gene: 3. Germline V gives CDR1 SGHAT, CDR2 FQDESV (reference sequence). The CDR3 contains 16 residues. CDR3 in amino acids: CASSLEGLAGHNEQFF. In DNA form, the CDR3 reads TGTGCCAGCAGCTTAGAGGGACTAGCGGGCCACAATGAGCAGTTCTTC.

This clone was detected a few times. The chain links TRBV11-2 to TRBJ1-1; TRBD1 matches at 8 bases. Unmatched junction bases numbered 12, after V lost 1 base and J lost 5 bases. This CDR3 contains 17 residues. From germline, CDR1 is SGHAT and CDR2 FQNNGV. The CDR3: CASSLGLGRGQRTEAFF. The CDR3 nucleotides are TGTGCCAGCAGCTTAGGCTTGGGCAGGGGGCAACGGACTGAAGCTTTCTTT.

The rearrangement uses TRBV6-6 and TRBJ2-5, with TRBD2 matching 11 bases. Germline-derived CDR1 and CDR2 are MNHNY and SVGAGI (reference sequence). This CDR3 contains 17 residues. Trimming cost V 5 bases and J 3 bases; bases outside gene matches: 11. CDR3 in amino acids: CASSPSLGLAAKETQYF. The CDR3 nucleotides are TGTGCCAGCAGTCCTTCCTTGGGACTAGCGGCGAAAGAGACCCAGTACTTC.

The table lists this clone with a count of one. V gene TRBV7-3 combines with J gene TRBJ2-1; the match to TRBD2 covers 7 bases. Trimming cost V 2 bases and J 10 bases; bases outside gene matches: 5. This CDR3 region has 13 residues. Germline CDR1 reads SGHTA; CDR2 reads FQGTGA. The DNA of the CDR3 is TGTGCCAGCAGCTTAGTCGGGGAGGGGGAGCAGTTCTTC. Translation: CASSLVGEGEQFF.

The V gene is TRBV14, the J gene TRBJ1-1; D is ambiguous. The CDR3 spans 14 residues. V lost 0 bases and J 6 bases, leaving 11 bases between the germline ends. Germline V gives CDR1 SGHDN, CDR2 FVKESK. CDR3 in DNA: TGTGCCAGCAGCCAAGATCCTTACGTGCCTGAAGCTTTCTTT. The encoded protein is CASSQDPYVPEAFF.

Here the CDR3 DNA reads TGCAGCGTGGAGGACAGGGGCATCTCCTACGAGCAGTACTTC. Protein: CSVEDRGISYEQYF. The chain couples TRBV29-1 to TRBJ2-7; 9 positions agree with TRBD1. The CDR3 contains 14 residues. Germline CDR1 SQVTM, CDR2 ANQGSEA. V trimming: 6 bases; J trimming: 0 bases; junction bases outside the gene matches: 6.

This sequence joins TRBV15 and TRBJ1-1, with TRBD1 matching over 9 bases. The CDR3 extends over 15 amino acids. The germline V gene has CDR1 LNHNV and CDR2 YYDKDF (reference sequence). Trimming removed 8 bases from V and 1 base from J; junction bases left unmatched: 8. Here the CDR3 reads CATGEWGQGNTEAFF. The CDR3 DNA is TGTGCCACCGGTGAGTGGGGACAGGGGAACACTGAAGCTTTCTTT. Full variable domain (outside the CDR3, taken from reference TRBV15 and TRBJ1-1): DAMVIQNPRYQVTQFGKPVTLSCSQTLNHNVMYWYQQKSSQAPKLLFHYYDKDFNNEADTPDNFQSRRPNTSFCFLDIRSPGLGDTAMYLCATGEWGQGNTEAFFGQGTRLTVV.

This clone showed up just once. DNA of the CDR3: TGCGCCAGCCTCGGGGGGGCGAAGCCAAATACCGGGGAGCTGTTTTTT. Amino acid sequence: CASLGGAKPNTGELFF. This chain connects TRBV5-1 to TRBJ2-2, with 8 bases that match TRBD2. The CDR3 is made up of 16 amino acids. Per the germline V gene, CDR1 is SGHRS and CDR2 is YFSETQ. V shed 7 bases, J shed 5 bases, and the junction held 13 bases outside the gene matches.

This clone has just a few counts. The chain couples TRBV6-5 to TRBJ1-2; 11 positions match TRBD1. V dropped 2 bases and J dropped 5; count of bases not matched to a gene: 7. The germline gives CDR1 MNHEY, CDR2 SVGAGI. The CDR3 contains 16 residues. CDR3 in amino acids: CASSYVRTGGTYGYTF. In DNA form, the CDR3 reads TGTGCCAGCAGTTACGTTAGGACAGGGGGCACGTATGGCTACACCTTC.

V and J are TRBV7-8 and TRBJ1-6; 9 bases fit TRBD1. The junction had 6 bases not matched to a gene; V was cut back by 4 bases and J by 8 bases. From germline, CDR1 is SGHVS and CDR2 FQNEAQ. The CDR3 loop spans 15 amino acids. The CDR3 bases are TGTGCCAGCAGCTACGGGACAGGGTCGGATTCACCCCTCCACTTT. Protein: CASSYGTGSDSPLHF.

The V call is TRBV30, the J call TRBJ1-4, with 8 bases aligning to TRBD1. Germline V gene lookup returns CDR1 GTSNPN and CDR2 SVGIG (reference sequence). The V gene end was trimmed by 4 bases and the J gene end by 3 bases; junction bases not matched to a gene: 7. The CDR3 contains 15 residues. The CDR3 DNA reads TGTGCCTGGAACGGACAGGGTGCTGCTAATGAAAAACTGTTTTTT. As protein: CAWNGQGAANEKLFF.

The chain recombines TRBV5-1 with TRBJ1-2, with D possibly matching TRBD1 (6 bases). Between the trimmed V and J ends, which lost 0 bases and 8 bases, there was a span of 17 bases. Germline V gives CDR1 SGHRS, CDR2 YFSETQ. There are 15 residues in the CDR3. The CDR3 reads CASSLDRAGSNGYTF. CDR3 in DNA: TGCGCCAGCAGCTTGGACAGGGCGGGCTCGAACGGCTACACCTTC.

V gene TRBV6-1 combines with J gene TRBJ2-3; 7 bases are a match to TRBD2. Germline V gene sequence: CDR1 MNHNS, CDR2 SASEGT. V lost 0 bases and J lost 3; bases outside the gene matches: 3. The CDR3 contains 15 residues. CDR3: CASSEAGGDTDTQYF. CDR3 DNA: TGTGCCAGCAGTGAAGCGGGGGGGGATACAGATACGCAGTATTTT.

The genes are TRBV6-5 and TRBJ2-1; no definite D call. CDR1 is MNHEY and CDR2 is SVGAGI in the germline V gene. V gave up 3 bases and J gave up 1 base, with 10 bases separating them. This CDR3 is 15 amino acids long. Here the CDR3 reads CASSYELPSYNEQFF. In DNA form, the CDR3 reads TGTGCCAGCAGTTATGAGTTACCGTCCTACAATGAGCAGTTCTTC.

V and J are TRBV5-4 and TRBJ2-3; TRBD1 matches at 7 bases. Germline-derived CDR1 and CDR2 are SGHNT and YYREEE (reference sequence). There are 15 residues in the CDR3. With 1 base clipped from V and 1 base from J, the junction kept 3 bases outside the gene matches. The CDR3 loop reads CASSLLGTGTDTQYF. CDR3 sequence (DNA): TGTGCCAGCAGCTTGTTAGGGACAGGCACAGATACGCAGTATTTT.

V usage is TRBV7-2 and J usage is TRBJ1-2, with TRBD1 matching over 7 bases. This CDR3 region has 15 residues. V shed 1 base and J 2 bases; nucleotides not matched to a gene: 4. Germline-derived CDR1 and CDR2 are SGHTA and FQGNSA. In DNA, the CDR3 is TGTGCCAGCAGCTTAGAGGGGGCTGCCAACTATGGCTACACCTTC. Protein sequence: CASSLEGAANYGYTF.

This chain connects TRBV5-4 to TRBJ2-5; D uncertain. The CDR3 contains 14 residues. The germline V gene has CDR1 SGHNT and CDR2 YYREEE (reference sequence). The germline V and J ends were trimmed by 4 bases and 4 bases, with 14 bases remaining between them. CDR3 DNA sequence: TGTGCCAGCAGCGGCGAGGTAGCAAGAGAGACCCAGTACTTC. Translated: CASSGEVARETQYF.